This is a list of T cell receptor beta chains from one sample in a study of T cells in tumors after PD-1 blockade. Repertoires were generated with immunoSEQ multiplex PCR, while TCRdb's copy carries only in-frame clones and drops some. The sample has approximately 60,000 clones; just under 80% are singletons. The sample in question was PBMCs, obtained before anti-PD-1 treatment. Receptors originate from a human donor with basal cell carcinoma. CDR3s include the opening cysteine and the closing phenylalanine or tryptophan. The D gene is left open where the match is weak. Size is omitted from some rows. Given values are once, few, many or a class for expanded clones.

length: 12
V: TRBV19
size: NA
D: TRBD1
J: TRBJ2-7
DNA: TGTGCCAGTAGTTCTCGGACAGGCGAGCAGTACTTC
CDR3: CASSSRTGEQYF

length: 15
V: TRBV19
size: once
D: NA
J: TRBJ2-3
DNA: TGTGCCAGTAGTTCCCGGACGGCTGGCACAGATACGCAGTATTTT
CDR3: CASSSRTAGTDTQYF

length: 13
V: TRBV2
size: NA
D: TRBD2
J: TRBJ2-5
DNA: TGTGCCAGCAGTGAACCTAGCGGGGAGACCCAGTACTTC
CDR3: CASSEPSGETQYF

length: 15
V: TRBV3-1/TRBV3-2
size: NA
D: NA
J: TRBJ1-4
DNA: TGTGCCAGCAGCCCCATAGGAACAACTAATGAAAAACTGTTTTTT
CDR3: CASSPIGTTNEKLFF

length: 17
V: TRBV11-3
size: NA
D: TRBD1
J: TRBJ1-1
DNA: TGTGCCAGCAGCCCCCAGGGACAGGGGGCTGTGAACACTGAAGCTTTCTTT
CDR3: CASSPQGQGAVNTEAFF

length: 16
V: TRBV29-1
size: NA
D: TRBD2
J: TRBJ2-3
DNA: TGCAGCGTTGAACAGCAGGGACTAGCGGATCCAGATACGCAGTATTTT
CDR3: CSVEQQGLADPDTQYF

length: 14
V: TRBV9
size: NA
D: NA
J: TRBJ1-6
DNA: TGTGCCAGCAGCACGCAAATTTCGGGTTCACCCCTCCACTTT
CDR3: CASSTQISGSPLHF

length: 13
V: TRBV3-1/TRBV3-2
size: NA
D: NA
J: TRBJ1-2
DNA: TGTGCCAGCAGCCCGGGACCGAAGCATGGCTACACCTTC
CDR3: CASSPGPKHGYTF

length: 16
V: TRBV4-1
size: NA
D: TRBD2
J: TRBJ2-3
DNA: TGCGCCAGCAGCCAAGATTTAGCGGGGGGTGGGTATACGCAGTATTTT
CDR3: CASSQDLAGGGYTQYF

length: 15
V: TRBV6-6
size: few
D: NA
J: TRBJ2-2
DNA: TGTGCCAGCTTAATTAGCGGAGCGAACACCGGGGAGCTGTTTTTT
CDR3: CASLISGANTGELFF

length: 14
V: TRBV7-8
size: few
D: NA
J: TRBJ1-2
DNA: TGTGCCAGCAGCTCCTCGAGGGACAACTATGGCTACACCTTC
CDR3: CASSSSRDNYGYTF

length: 14
V: TRBV4-2
size: NA
D: TRBD1
J: TRBJ2-7
DNA: TGTGCCAGCAGCCGGCGGGACAGGGGAGACGAGCAGTACTTC
CDR3: CASSRRDRGDEQYF

length: 12
V: TRBV6-1
size: NA
D: NA
J: TRBJ1-1
DNA: TGTGCCAGCAGTGAAGCCCTACTCGACGGAGTATTT
CDR3: CASSEALLDGVF

length: 12
V: TRBV12-3/TRBV12-4
size: NA
D: TRBD2
J: TRBJ2-5
DNA: TGTGCCAGCAGTTTTGGGGAGGGGACCCAGTACTTC
CDR3: CASSFGEGTQYF

length: 17
V: TRBV4-2
size: NA
D: TRBD2
J: TRBJ2-3
DNA: TGTGCCAGCAGCCAAGTCCCGGGGGGGGCCTACACAGATACGCAGTATTTT
CDR3: CASSQVPGGAYTDTQYF

length: 13
V: TRBV5-1
size: NA
D: NA
J: TRBJ1-2
DNA: TGCGCCAGCAGCTTGGAGGGGAGGGAGGGCTACACCTTC
CDR3: CASSLEGREGYTF

length: 16
V: TRBV30
size: few
D: TRBD1
J: TRBJ1-1
DNA: TGTGCCTGGAGTGTAGGAACAGGGGTTGGGAACACTGAAGCTTTCTTT
CDR3: CAWSVGTGVGNTEAFF

length: 11
V: TRBV2
size: NA
D: NA
J: TRBJ1-2
DNA: TGTGCCAGCTACAGACAGGCTAGATACACCTTC
CDR3: CASYRQARYTF

length: 15
V: TRBV6-5
size: NA
D: NA
J: TRBJ1-5
DNA: TGTGCCAGCAGTTACTCGGTAGGAAGCAATCAGCCCCAGCATTTT
CDR3: CASSYSVGSNQPQHF

length: 15
V: TRBV3-1/TRBV3-2
size: NA
D: NA
J: TRBJ1-1
DNA: TGTGCCAGCAGCCAAGGAAGAAGCTTGAACACTGAAGCTTTCTTT
CDR3: CASSQGRSLNTEAFF

length: 14
V: TRBV3-1/TRBV3-2
size: NA
D: NA
J: TRBJ1-1
DNA: TGTGCCAGCAGCCAACGTAATCCCGGACGGGGGGCTTTCTTT
CDR3: CASSQRNPGRGAFF

length: 15
V: TRBV5-1
size: NA
D: TRBD1
J: TRBJ2-2
DNA: TGCGCCAGTGATCAGGGGGCGATGCGGACCGGGGAGCTGTTTTTT
CDR3: CASDQGAMRTGELFF

length: 14
V: TRBV2
size: NA
D: NA
J: TRBJ1-3
DNA: TGTGCCAGCCCTGAAGGGCTCTCTGGAAACACCATATATTTT
CDR3: CASPEGLSGNTIYF

length: 14
V: TRBV5-4
size: NA
D: NA
J: TRBJ2-2
DNA: TGTGCCAGCAGCTGGGACTTTAACACCGGGGAGCTGTTTTTT
CDR3: CASSWDFNTGELFF

length: 15
V: TRBV5-1
size: NA
D: NA
J: TRBJ1-1
DNA: TGCGCCAGCAGCTTGTTGGCAGGCCAGAACACTGAAGCTTTCTTT
CDR3: CASSLLAGQNTEAFF

length: 13
V: TRBV12-3/TRBV12-4
size: NA
D: TRBD1
J: TRBJ2-7
DNA: TGTGCCAGCAGTCCTAATCGACAGGGGGAGCAGTACTTC
CDR3: CASSPNRQGEQYF

length: 15
V: TRBV28
size: NA
D: TRBD1
J: TRBJ1-5
DNA: TGTGCCAGCAGTTTAAGGCAGGGGGCAAGTCAGCCCCAGCATTTT
CDR3: CASSLRQGASQPQHF

length: 15
V: TRBV9
size: NA
D: NA
J: TRBJ1-6
DNA: TGTGCCAGCAGCGCCTCACAGGGATCCAATTCACCCCTCCACTTT
CDR3: CASSASQGSNSPLHF

length: 15
V: TRBV2
size: NA
D: TRBD1
J: TRBJ1-5
DNA: TGTGCCAGCGGAAAGACAGGGGAGTTGAATCAGCCCCAGCATTTT
CDR3: CASGKTGELNQPQHF

length: 13
V: TRBV6-1
size: NA
D: NA
J: TRBJ2-2
DNA: TGTGCCAGCAGTGATTATAGGGAGGGGGAGCTGTTTTTT
CDR3: CASSDYREGELFF

length: 17
V: TRBV7-3
size: NA
D: NA
J: TRBJ2-2
DNA: TGTGCCAGCAGCTTAACCTCGCGACTAGGGAACACCGGGGAGCTGTTTTTT
CDR3: CASSLTSRLGNTGELFF

length: 15
V: TRBV19
size: once
D: NA
J: TRBJ1-6
DNA: TGTGCCAGTAGTATAGATCCAGGGAAGAGGTCACCCCTCCACTTT
CDR3: CASSIDPGKRSPLHF

length: 14
V: TRBV6-4
size: NA
D: NA
J: TRBJ1-1
DNA: TGTGCCAGCAGTCCGGGACAAGAAAACACTGAAGCTTTCTTT
CDR3: CASSPGQENTEAFF

length: 13
V: TRBV12-3/TRBV12-4
size: NA
D: NA
J: TRBJ1-5
DNA: TGTGCCAGCAGCCTTCTTAAGGATCAGCCCCAGCATTTT
CDR3: CASSLLKDQPQHF

length: 15
V: TRBV7-9
size: NA
D: NA
J: TRBJ1-1
DNA: TGTGCCAGCAGCATGGGCCGCGCACCGAACACTGAAGCTTTCTTT
CDR3: CASSMGRAPNTEAFF

length: 14
V: TRBV15
size: NA
D: NA
J: TRBJ1-5
DNA: TGTGCCACCAGCAGAGATCAGGGGAGCGAGCCCCAGCATTTT
CDR3: CATSRDQGSEPQHF

length: 17
V: TRBV7-2
size: NA
D: NA
J: TRBJ1-5
DNA: TGTGCCAGCAGCTTAGTACCCCCCGGGATGGGCAATCAGCCCCAGCATTTT
CDR3: CASSLVPPGMGNQPQHF

length: 17
V: TRBV25-1
size: NA
D: TRBD1
J: TRBJ1-4
DNA: TGTGCCAGCAGCCGACTGACTCCCGGGACAGGAAATGAAAAACTGTTTTTT
CDR3: CASSRLTPGTGNEKLFF

length: 15
V: TRBV2
size: once
D: NA
J: TRBJ2-1
DNA: TGTGCCAGCAGTGAAGAGGGGGGCCCTAACAATGAGCAGTTCTTC
CDR3: CASSEEGGPNNEQFF

length: 15
V: TRBV5-4
size: few
D: NA
J: TRBJ2-1
DNA: TGTGCCAGCAGCTTGATAGCCGAGACCTACAATGAGCAGTTCTTC
CDR3: CASSLIAETYNEQFF

length: 15
V: TRBV4-1
size: few
D: TRBD1
J: TRBJ1-2
DNA: TGCGCCAGCAGCCAAAGAGCGACAGGGGGCGGTTGGGGCACCTTC
CDR3: CASSQRATGGGWGTF

length: 13
V: TRBV5-4
size: NA
D: NA
J: TRBJ1-2
DNA: TGTGCCAGCAGAAGTGACAAGTACTATGGCTACACCTTC
CDR3: CASRSDKYYGYTF

length: 15
V: TRBV4-2
size: few
D: TRBD2
J: TRBJ2-3
DNA: TGTGCCAGCAGCCAAGCGTGGGGGGAGGGAGATACGCAGTATTTT
CDR3: CASSQAWGEGDTQYF

length: 15
V: TRBV9
size: NA
D: TRBD2
J: TRBJ2-5
DNA: TGTGCCAGCAGTCCTCTGGGGGGGTTAAAAGAGACCCAGTACTTC
CDR3: CASSPLGGLKETQYF

length: 17
V: TRBV4-1
size: NA
D: TRBD1
J: TRBJ1-2
DNA: TGCGCCAGCAGCCAAGATACGCGACAGGGGTTATTATATGGCTACACCTTC
CDR3: CASSQDTRQGLLYGYTF

length: 15
V: TRBV5-4
size: NA
D: NA
J: TRBJ1-2
DNA: TGTGCCAGCAGCCCGGGGACACCTACTAACTATGGCTACACCTTC
CDR3: CASSPGTPTNYGYTF

length: 15
V: TRBV6-5
size: NA
D: NA
J: TRBJ1-2
DNA: TGTGCCAGCAGTTACTCGTTTCAGAATATCTATGGCTACACCTTC
CDR3: CASSYSFQNIYGYTF

length: 13
V: TRBV5-1
size: NA
D: NA
J: TRBJ2-7
DNA: TGCGCCAGCAGCTTGAATCTCCAGTACGAGCAGTACTTC
CDR3: CASSLNLQYEQYF

length: 15
V: TRBV6-6
size: NA
D: NA
J: TRBJ1-6
DNA: TGTGCCTCGACCTCGGGGAGCTCCTATAATTCACCCCTCCACTTT
CDR3: CASTSGSSYNSPLHF

length: 15
V: TRBV3-1/TRBV3-2
size: NA
D: TRBD1
J: TRBJ1-4
DNA: TGTGCCAGCAGCCAAGAGGGAGGGACAGGGGAAAAACTGTTTTTT
CDR3: CASSQEGGTGEKLFF

length: 12
V: TRBV18
size: NA
D: NA
J: TRBJ2-7
DNA: TGTGCCAGCTCACCACTTGGGGACGAGCAGTACTTC
CDR3: CASSPLGDEQYF

length: 14
V: TRBV2
size: few
D: TRBD1
J: TRBJ1-5
DNA: TGTGCCAGCAGGAAGGACAGGGTGGATCAGCCCCAGCATTTT
CDR3: CASRKDRVDQPQHF

length: 14
V: TRBV19
size: NA
D: NA
J: TRBJ2-2
DNA: TGTGCCAGTAGTTCTCCAGGGTCCACCGGGGAGCTGTTTTTT
CDR3: CASSSPGSTGELFF